This T cell receptor beta chain was observed in a study of vaccination and CD4 T cells after COVID-19. The wider study: Stimuli were overlapping spike peptide pools of SARS-CoV-2 and three common cold coronaviruses (HCoV-NL63, HCoV-OC43, HCoV-229E).

The CDR3 contains 15 residues. J gave up 7 bases and V 4 bases, and 7 bases lay outside the gene matches. Germline CDR1 is SNHLY and CDR2 is FYNNEI. Stated treatment: roughly nine-day PBMC culture with coronavirus spike peptide pools or control peptides (ViraFEST assay). With respect to this clonotype: Antigen specificity is unknown.

An Oncomine TCR Beta short-read assay was used to sequence the DNA from cultured CD4+ T cells. TCRdb used MiXCR to reprocess the PCR reads, holding one entry per CDR3 protein. The sample has some 17,000 distinct CDR3 sequences, less than 70% seen once. Study observations and caveats: No early post-infection timepoints were studied, and convalescent patients studied were relatively few.

The sequencing sample was made of CD4+ T cells from blood, cultured in vitro. This receptor was obtained from a human donor who had recovered from COVID-19. The chain carries TRBV2 and TRBJ2-5; 12 bases match TRBD2. CDR3 sequence reads: CASSGTSGNVGTQYF. The CDR3 DNA is TGTGCCAGCAGTGGGACTAGCGGGAACGTGGGGACCCAGTACTTC.